This is a list of T cell receptor beta chains from one sample in a study of identical twins. Each CDR3 protein is one row after TCRdb ran MiXCR on the 5' RACE reads. In the table there are approximately 1.8 million distinct CDR3 sequences, 25% to 35% of which are singletons. The sequenced sample consisted of cord blood. The receptors originated from a newborn girl in good health. Both conserved end residues are part of each CDR3. A D gene is named only where the DNA matches it firmly. Part of the rows lack a size; the others show once, few, many or a class for expanded clones.

V	size	D	J	CDR3	DNA
TRBV5-6	NA	TRBD1	TRBJ1-4	CASSPRTGQEKLFF	TGTGCCAGCAGCCCCCGGACAGGGCAGGAAAAACTGTTTTTT
TRBV3-1	few	TRBD2	TRBJ2-7	CASSLTAGTYEQYF	TGTGCCAGCAGCCTTACAGCGGGAACCTACGAGCAGTACTTC
TRBV6-1	NA	TRBD2	TRBJ2-7	CASRRLAGESYNEQYF	TGTGCCAGCAGGCGTCTAGCGGGGGAATCCTACAATGAGCAGTACTTC
TRBV7-2	few	NA	TRBJ1-1	CASSLVGLEAFF	TGTGCCAGCAGCTTAGTGGGACTTGAAGCTTTCTTT
TRBV6-6	NA	TRBD2	TRBJ2-7	CASSHQPSGGAYEQYF	TGTGCCAGCAGTCACCAACCTAGCGGGGGGGCCTACGAGCAGTACTTC
TRBV7-6	NA	TRBD2	TRBJ2-3	CASSLGVAGRTDTQYF	TGTGCCAGCAGCTTAGGGGTAGCGGGCCGCACAGATACGCAGTATTTT
TRBV6-1	NA	TRBD2	TRBJ2-1	CASVASGRVNNEQFF	TGTGCCAGCGTAGCTAGCGGGAGGGTTAACAATGAGCAGTTCTTC
TRBV29-1	NA	TRBD2	TRBJ2-1	CSVVDSGRGQFF	TGCAGCGTTGTGGATAGCGGGAGGGGGCAGTTCTTC
TRBV7-8	NA	NA	TRBJ2-1	CASSLERGTNNEQFF	TGTGCCAGCAGCTTAGAGCGCGGGACCAACAATGAGCAGTTCTTC
TRBV20-1	NA	TRBD2	TRBJ2-7	CSARDLRTSLHEQYF	TGCAGTGCTAGAGATCTCCGGACTAGCCTCCACGAGCAGTACTTC
TRBV29-1	NA	TRBD1	TRBJ1-3	CSVGTGGENTIYF	TGCAGCGTGGGAACAGGGGGCGAGAACACCATATATTTT
TRBV2	NA	TRBD2	TRBJ2-2	CASSEPASGYTGELFF	TGTGCCAGCAGTGAACCGGCTAGCGGATACACCGGGGAGCTGTTTTTT
TRBV19	NA	NA	TRBJ2-7	CASGRRDNYEQYF	TGTGCCAGTGGCCGCCGGGACAACTACGAGCAGTACTTC
TRBV5-1	few	NA	TRBJ2-2	CASSSWVRPNTGELFF	TGCGCCAGCAGCTCTTGGGTACGGCCGAACACCGGGGAGCTGTTTTTT
TRBV29-1	many	NA	TRBJ2-6	CSVQRISGANVLTF	TGCAGCGTGCAGAGGATCTCTGGGGCCAACGTCCTGACTTTC
TRBV2	NA	TRBD2	TRBJ2-1	CASSDSSGRAPFF	TGTGCCAGCAGTGACAGTAGCGGGAGGGCCCCGTTCTTC
TRBV7-2	NA	TRBD2	TRBJ2-3	CASSFNSGGGGDTQYF	TGTGCCAGCAGCTTCAATTCTGGGGGGGGTGGAGATACGCAGTATTTT
TRBV27	few	NA	TRBJ2-3	CASSTHSTDTQYF	TGTGCCAGCAGTACCCATAGCACAGATACGCAGTATTTT
TRBV29-1	many	NA	TRBJ2-7	CSVEVHSSYEQYF	TGCAGCGTTGAAGTCCACAGCTCCTACGAGCAGTACTTC
TRBV20-1	NA	TRBD2	TRBJ2-7	CSAGLAGEREQYF	TGCAGTGCTGGACTAGCGGGGGAACGCGAGCAGTACTTC
TRBV25-1	few	TRBD1	TRBJ1-2	CASSEARTGIYGYTF	TGTGCCAGCAGTGAAGCGCGGACAGGGATTTATGGCTACACCTTC
TRBV6-1	few	NA	TRBJ2-5	CASRGWGGLQETQYF	TGTGCCAGCAGGGGGTGGGGGGGCCTGCAAGAGACCCAGTACTTC
TRBV5-1	NA	TRBD1	TRBJ2-7	CASSLGPGTVLYEQYF	TGCGCCAGCAGCTTAGGCCCCGGGACAGTCCTATACGAGCAGTACTTC
TRBV5-1	NA	TRBD1	TRBJ1-2	CASSLPGQGARYYGYTF	TGCGCCAGCAGCTTGCCGGGACAGGGGGCGCGGTACTATGGCTACACCTTC
TRBV2	few	NA	TRBJ1-1	CASSGLDIWSTEAFF	TGTGCCAGCAGTGGTTTGGACATTTGGAGCACTGAAGCTTTCTTT
TRBV9	NA	NA	TRBJ2-1	CASSVAGVRSYNEQFF	TGTGCCAGCAGCGTAGCTGGGGTCAGATCCTACAATGAGCAGTTCTTC
TRBV15	few	NA	TRBJ1-2	CATSLDLQGGGGYTF	TGTGCCACCAGCCTCGACCTCCAAGGGGGAGGTGGCTACACCTTC
TRBV2	many	NA	TRBJ2-3	CASSPDSGTQYF	TGTGCCAGCAGTCCAGACTCGGGTACGCAGTATTTT
TRBV6-6	once	TRBD2	TRBJ2-2	CASSYATSGGGGELFF	TGTGCCAGCAGTTACGCGACTAGCGGGGGAGGCGGGGAGCTGTTTTTT